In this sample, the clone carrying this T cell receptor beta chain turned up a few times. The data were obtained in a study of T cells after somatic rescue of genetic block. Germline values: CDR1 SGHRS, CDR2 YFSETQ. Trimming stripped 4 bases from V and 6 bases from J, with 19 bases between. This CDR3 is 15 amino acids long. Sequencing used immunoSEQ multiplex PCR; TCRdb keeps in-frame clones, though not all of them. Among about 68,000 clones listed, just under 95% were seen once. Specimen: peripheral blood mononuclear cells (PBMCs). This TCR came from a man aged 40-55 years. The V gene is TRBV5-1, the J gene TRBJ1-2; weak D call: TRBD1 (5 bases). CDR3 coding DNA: TGCGCCAGCAGCAAGGAGACCATCGGGACCAATGGCTACACCTTC. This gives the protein CASSKETIGTNGYTF.